These 23 T cell receptor beta chains came from one sample sequenced in a study of blood T cell repertoires in COVID-19. The assay was immunoSEQ multiplex PCR, and TCRdb's table has in-frame clones only and misses some. The table has approximately 470,000 clones, 70% to 90% seen once. The specimen sequenced was peripheral blood. These receptor sequences come from a human donor in a cohort sampled during active COVID-19.

This chain connects TRBV19 to TRBJ2-7; 10 bases match TRBD2. V was pared by 2 bases and J by 2 bases, with 6 bases of the junction left unmatched. CDR3 length equals 16 residues. Germline V gene data show CDR1 as LNHDA and CDR2 as SQIVND (reference sequence). CDR3 DNA: TGTGCCAGTAGTATAAGGGCTAGCGGGAGTACCTACGAGCAGTACTTC. Translation: CASSIRASGSTYEQYF.

J is TRBJ2-3 and V is TRBV2; 7 nucleotides match TRBD2. Germline CDR1 is SNHLY and CDR2 is FYNNEI. The CDR3 loop spans 15 amino acids. The trim removed 2 bases at V and 0 bases at J, leaving 2 bases unmatched. The CDR3 bases are TGTGCCAGCAGTGAATGGCGGGGGAGCACAGATACGCAGTATTTT. Amino acids: CASSEWRGSTDTQYF. The whole variable domain, remainder taken from reference TRBV2 and TRBJ2-3, is EPEVTQTPSHQVTQMGQEVILRCVPISNHLYFYWYRQILGQKVEFLVSFYNNEISEKSEIFDDQFSVERPDGSNFTLKIRSTKLEDSAMYFCASSEWRGSTDTQYFGPGTRLTVL.

The gene calls are TRBV5-8 and TRBJ1-4; the match to TRBD1 covers 9 bases. Trimming cost V 0 bases and J 12 bases; bases outside gene matches: 9. Germline V lookup: CDR1 SGHTS, CDR2 YDEGEE. The CDR3 spans 15 residues. CDR3 in DNA: TGTGCCAGCAGCTTGGCGGTCGGACAGGGGTTTCAACTGTTTTTT. Translation gives CASSLAVGQGFQLFF. The full variable domain, its missing parts supplied by reference TRBV5-8 and TRBJ1-4, is EAGVTQSPTHLIKTRGQQATLRCSPISGHTSVYWYQQALGLGLQFLLWYDEGEERNRGNFPPRFSGRQFPNYSSELNVNALELEDSALYLCASSLAVGQGFQLFFGSGTQLSVL.

The V call is TRBV29-1, the J call TRBJ2-7; 11 nucleotides match TRBD1. V was pared by 2 bases and J by 3 bases, with 3 bases of the junction left unmatched. Germline CDR1 reads SQVTM; CDR2 reads ANQGSEA. This CDR3 region has 14 residues. The CDR3 spells CSVETGTGGYEQYF. CDR3 DNA: TGCAGCGTTGAAACCGGGACAGGGGGCTACGAGCAGTACTTC.

The chain is built from TRBV6-2 or TRBV6-3 and TRBJ1-1; 7 bases fit TRBD1. With V trimmed by 0 bases and J by 1 base, 5 bases remained unmatched. Germline V CDR1 and CDR2: MNHEY, SVGEGT. The CDR3 extends over 16 amino acids. CDR3 sequence: CASSYSYRGGNTEAFF. In nucleotides, the CDR3 is TGTGCCAGCAGTTACTCCTACAGGGGCGGGAACACTGAAGCTTTCTTT.

The chain combines TRBV7-2 with TRBJ1-1; 8 bases line up with TRBD1. Germline V CDR1 and CDR2: SGHTA, FQGNSA. This CDR3 is built from 14 residues. J lost 7 bases, V lost 0 bases, and 4 bases had no gene match. The CDR3 nucleotides read TGTGCCAGCAGCTTAGCCCTAGGACAGGGTGAAGCTTTCTTT. Its translation: CASSLALGQGEAFF.

V usage is TRBV7-3 and J usage is TRBJ2-1; 9 bases match TRBD2. CDR1 is SGHTA and CDR2 is FQGTGA in the germline V gene. The trim removed 5 bases at V and 9 bases at J, leaving 11 bases unmatched. This CDR3 contains 15 residues. For the CDR3, the DNA is TGTGCCAGCAGCATGAGTAGCGGGAGCGCGGGTGAGCAGTTCTTC. As protein: CASSMSSGSAGEQFF. Full variable domain (remainder filled in from reference TRBV7-3 and TRBJ2-1): GAGVSQTPSNKVTEKGKYVELRCDPISGHTALYWYRQSLGQGPEFLIYFQGTGAADDSGLPNDRFFAVRPEGSVSTLKIQRTERGDSAVYLCASSMSSGSAGEQFFGPGTRLTVL.

The chain recombines TRBV30 with TRBJ1-1, with 8 bases lining up with TRBD1. Germline CDR1 reads GTSNPN; CDR2 reads SVGIG (reference sequence). The trim removed 5 bases at V and 4 bases at J, leaving 6 bases unmatched. The CDR3 loop spans 13 amino acids. CDR3 in DNA: TGTGCCTGGTGTCAGGGGGCCGGCACTGAAGCTTTCTTT. As protein: CAWCQGAGTEAFF. Together with reference TRBV30 and TRBJ1-1, the CDR3 gives the full variable domain: SQTIHQWPATLVQPVGSPLSLECTVEGTSNPNLYWYRQAAGRGLQLLFYSVGIGQISSEVPQNLSASRPQDRQFILSSKKLLLSDSGFYLCAWCQGAGTEAFFGQGTRLTVV.

There are many counts of this clone. This chain uses TRBV29-1 with TRBJ2-7; TRBD2 aligns across 7 bases. From germline, CDR1 is SQVTM and CDR2 ANQGSEA. CDR3 length: 13 amino acids. J was trimmed by 4 bases and V by 4 bases; bases with no gene match: 7. The DNA of the CDR3 is TGCAGCGTTGGTATTAGCGGGCCTTACGAGCAGTACTTC. Its translation: CSVGISGPYEQYF.

The CDR3 DNA reads as TGCGCCAGCAGCCCGGATCGGGTAACGAGGTATGGCTACACCTTC. Encoded protein: CASSPDRVTRYGYTF. This chain connects TRBV5-1 to TRBJ1-2; D call uncertain. V lost 4 bases, J lost 5 bases, and 18 bases lay in between. The CDR3 has 15 amino acids. Germline V gene data show CDR1 as SGHRS and CDR2 as YFSETQ.

The V and J genes are TRBV9 and TRBJ2-5, with 7 bases that match TRBD2. This CDR3 has 14 amino acids. After removal of 4 bases from V and 2 bases from J, the junction contained 5 bases not matched to a gene. Germline V gives CDR1 SGDLS, CDR2 YYNGEE. The CDR3 is CASSTGLVQETQYF. The CDR3 DNA follows: TGTGCCAGCAGCACCGGACTAGTTCAAGAGACCCAGTACTTC.

This chain joins TRBV9 and TRBJ2-3; TRBD2 matches 7 bases. Germline V lookup: CDR1 SGDLS, CDR2 YYNGEE. The CDR3 has 17 residues. After removal of 4 bases from V and 4 bases from J, the junction contained 15 bases not matched to a gene. The CDR3 DNA is TGTGCCAGCAGCACCCAGTTCGATCCTAGCGGCCCAGATACGCAGTATTTT. Residues: CASSTQFDPSGPDTQYF. Full variable domain (missing parts from reference TRBV9 and TRBJ2-3): DSGVTQTPKHLITATGQRVTLRCSPRSGDLSVYWYQQSLDQGLQFLIQYYNGEERAKGNILERFSAQQFPDLHSELNLSSLELGDSALYFCASSTQFDPSGPDTQYFGPGTRLTVL.

This chain joins TRBV21-1 and TRBJ2-5; TRBD1, the table's D call, lacks a check against the DNA. TRBV21-1 is shown as a pseudogene. CDR3 length: 15 residues. The CDR3 region has the DNA TGTGCCAGCAGCGCCCGACAGGGGGCAGAAGAGACCCAGTACTTC. This gives the protein CASSARQGAEETQYF.

This chain links TRBV2 with TRBJ2-3; 9 bases fit TRBD1. V was pared by 7 bases and J by 2 bases, with 7 bases of the junction left unmatched. The CDR3 contains 15 residues. CDR1 and CDR2 (germline): SNHLY, FYNNEI. The CDR3 spells CASTAGTGHTDTQYF. The CDR3 nucleotides are TGTGCCAGCACCGCGGGGACAGGGCACACAGATACGCAGTATTTT.

The gene calls are TRBV19 and TRBJ2-1; 14 bases agree with TRBD2. After removal of 6 bases from V and 7 bases from J, the junction contained 11 bases not matched to a gene. There are 17 residues in the CDR3. Germline V lookup: CDR1 LNHDA, CDR2 SQIVND (reference sequence). For the CDR3, the DNA is TGTGCCAGTAGGCCCGGGGGACTAGCGGGAGAAAGAAATGAGCAGTTCTTC. This gives the protein CASRPGGLAGERNEQFF.

This clone was recorded many times. This rearrangement joins TRBV4-1 to TRBJ2-3, with TRBD2 matching 11 bases. The J segment lost 2 bases and the V segment lost 0 bases, leaving 16 bases of the junction unmatched. CDR3 size: 21 residues. Germline CDR1 is MGHRA and CDR2 is YSYEKL. The CDR3 DNA follows: TGCGCCAGCAGCCAAGAGAAGGCTAGCGGGAGGCTGAATATCTTCACAGATACGCAGTATTTT. It yields the protein CASSQEKASGRLNIFTDTQYF.

V gene TRBV18 combines with J gene TRBJ1-1; no definite D call. The germline V gene has CDR1 KGHSH and CDR2 LQKENI. The CDR3 is made up of 14 amino acids. V was shortened by 5 bases and J by 0 bases, with 10 bases between the two germline ends. CDR3 region: CASSAASVNTEAFF. The CDR3, as DNA: TGTGCCAGCTCAGCCGCCAGTGTGAACACTGAAGCTTTCTTT.

This clone came up a few times. This chain uses TRBV19 with TRBJ2-1, with D hard to call. Trimming removed 5 bases from V and 7 bases from J, with 18 bases in between. The CDR3 has 15 amino acids. Germline V gene sequence: CDR1 LNHDA, CDR2 SQIVND (reference sequence). The DNA for the CDR3 is TGTGCCAGTAGTTCAGGCCCAGGATCATTTAATGAGCAGTTCTTC. Amino acid sequence: CASSSGPGSFNEQFF.

The rearrangement joins TRBV6-5 to TRBJ2-3, with D maybe TRBD2 (7 bases). Trimming shortened V by 6 bases and J by 5 bases, and 15 bases separated the two germline ends. CDR3 length equals 14 residues. Germline V lookup: CDR1 MNHEY, CDR2 SVGAGI. The CDR3 sequence is CASSPPGGRDTQYF. Written as DNA, the CDR3 is TGTGCCAGCAGCCCCCCGGGGGGCCGAGATACGCAGTATTTT.

Regarding this clone: Other DNA sequences in the same sample also yield this CDR3. This chain links TRBV5-1 with TRBJ2-7, with 8 nucleotides matching TRBD1. The CDR3 is made up of 14 amino acids. Germline V gene sequence: CDR1 SGHRS, CDR2 YFSETQ. Trimming at V came to 0 bases and at J to 4 bases, leaving 3 bases not matched to a gene. The chain's CDR3 is CASSLGQGPYEQYF. CDR3 bases: TGCGCCAGCAGCTTGGGACAGGGGCCTTACGAGCAGTACTTC. Filled out from reference TRBV5-1 and TRBJ2-7, the complete variable domain reads KAGVTQTPRYLIKTRGQQVTLSCSPISGHRSVSWYQQTPGQGLQFLFEYFSETQRNKGNFPGRFSGRQFSNSRSEMNVSTLELGDSALYLCASSLGQGPYEQYFGPGTRLTVT.

V usage is TRBV19 and J usage is TRBJ1-4, with a tentative D call TRBD1 (5 bases). This CDR3 contains 13 residues. Germline assignment: CDR1 LNHDA and CDR2 SQIVND (reference sequence). Trimming pared 4 bases from V and 8 bases from J, leaving 11 bases between. The CDR3 region has the DNA TGTGCCAGTAGTAAACAGGAGTGGGAAAAACTGTTTTTT. It translates to CASSKQEWEKLFF.

The V gene is TRBV5-4, the J gene TRBJ1-2; tentatively, D is TRBD1 (6 bases). Germline assignment: CDR1 SGHNT and CDR2 YYREEE (reference sequence). CDR3 length equals 13 residues. V was trimmed by 4 bases and J by 2 bases, leaving 9 bases between them. CDR3 sequence: CASSQRGNYGYTF. Here the CDR3 DNA reads TGTGCCAGCAGCCAAAGGGGGAACTATGGCTACACCTTC.

The J gene is TRBJ1-2, the V gene TRBV7-2; D gene uncertain. The CDR3 is 15 amino acids. The germline V and J ends were trimmed by 0 bases and 8 bases, with 16 bases remaining between them. Germline V gene lookup returns CDR1 SGHTA and CDR2 FQGNSA. CDR3 nucleotides: TGTGCCAGCAGCTTAGCGCTGATCGGGGAAGGAGGCTACACCTTC. This gives the protein CASSLALIGEGGYTF.